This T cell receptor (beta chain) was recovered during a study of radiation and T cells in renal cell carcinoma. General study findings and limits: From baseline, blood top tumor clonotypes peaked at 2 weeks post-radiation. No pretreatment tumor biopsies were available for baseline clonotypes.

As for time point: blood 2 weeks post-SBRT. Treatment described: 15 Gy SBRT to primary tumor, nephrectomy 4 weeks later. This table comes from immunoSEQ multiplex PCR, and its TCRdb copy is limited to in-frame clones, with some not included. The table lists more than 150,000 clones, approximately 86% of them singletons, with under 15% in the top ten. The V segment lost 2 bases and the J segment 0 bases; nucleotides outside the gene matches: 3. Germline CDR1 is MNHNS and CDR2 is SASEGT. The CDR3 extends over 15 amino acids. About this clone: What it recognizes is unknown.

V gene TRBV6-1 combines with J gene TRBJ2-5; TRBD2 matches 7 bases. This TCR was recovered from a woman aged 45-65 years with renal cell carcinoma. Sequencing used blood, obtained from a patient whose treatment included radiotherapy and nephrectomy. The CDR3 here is CASSEQGGDQETQYF. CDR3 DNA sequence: TGTGCCAGCAGTGAACAGGGAGGGGACCAAGAGACCCAGTACTTC.